The 20 T cell receptor beta chains listed next were all sequenced from one sample in a study of CD8 T cells in ankylosing spondylitis (dated by TCRdb to 2015 to 2018). Results the study describes overall, beyond this receptor: Blood from ankylosing spondylitis patients appeared to be characterized by a TCR beta motif made up of under ten highly homologous amino acid variants.

For these receptors, no antigen is known. Libraries were constructed by 5' RACE. Sequencing instrument: Illumina HiSeq 2500. The raw public reads went through TCRdb reprocessing: fastp at Q25, MiXCR clone calling, in-frame beta chains kept. Each CDR3 protein gets just one entry, which takes the most common genes and DNA from the rows behind it. Counted in this sample were 700,000 to 1,000,000 distinct CDR3 sequences; 10% to 15% of them appeared once. About 0.49% of the sample goes to the ten largest clones. Sequenced input: blood, either unsorted or a sorted T cell fraction (not recorded which). These receptors were taken from a male donor with ankylosing spondylitis.

The chain joins TRBV4-2 to TRBJ2-3, with D tentatively TRBD1 (6 bases). Germline values: CDR1 LGHNA, CDR2 YNFKEQ. Trimming removed 0 bases from V and 2 bases from J, with 15 bases in between. The CDR3 is made up of 17 amino acids. Here the CDR3 DNA reads TGTGCCAGCAGCCAAGAGGGCAGGGGATATGACACAGATACGCAGTATTTT. As protein: CASSQEGRGYDTDTQYF.

This clonotype was counted many times. The rearrangement joins TRBV7-2 to TRBJ2-3, with TRBD2 identical over 7 bases. The V and J ends lost 4 bases and 4 bases, in that order; junction bases with no gene match: 14. CDR1 and CDR2 from the germline V gene are SGHTA and FQGNSA. There are 17 residues in the CDR3. The CDR3 reads CASSSWGGPHRADTQYF. The DNA of the CDR3 is TGTGCCAGCAGCTCCTGGGGGGGACCACACAGAGCAGATACGCAGTATTTT.

CDR3 in DNA: TGTGCCAGCAGCCTTGCAGGGGGTCATAGGAAACTGTTTTTT. It is translated as CASSLAGGHRKLFF. The genes are TRBV12-3 or TRBV12-4 and TRBJ1-4; 7 bases are a match to TRBD1. The junction had 12 bases not matched to a gene; V was cut back by 6 bases and J by 11 bases. This CDR3 is built from 14 residues.

This clonotype showed up just a few times. The chain carries TRBV20-1 and TRBJ2-7; 7 positions agree with TRBD2. Trimming removed 6 bases from V and 4 bases from J; junction bases left unmatched: 12. Germline lookup yields CDR1 DFQATT and CDR2 SNEGSKA (reference sequence). The CDR3 loop spans 14 amino acids. The CDR3 region is CSARTLAAFYEQYF. CDR3 nucleotides: TGCAGTGCGCGGACGCTAGCGGCTTTTTACGAGCAGTACTTC.

The genes are TRBV20-1 and TRBJ2-1; 16 positions agree with TRBD2. CDR3 length: 15 residues. The germline CDR1 and CDR2 sequences are DFQATT and SNEGSKA (reference sequence). The V segment lost 2 bases and the J segment 7 bases; nucleotides outside the gene matches: 2. The CDR3 here is CSARTGLAGGNEQFF. CDR3 nucleotides: TGCAGTGCTAGAACGGGACTAGCGGGAGGGAATGAGCAGTTCTTC.

This clonotype was recorded at least ten times. The V call is TRBV7-2, the J call TRBJ2-7, with D maybe TRBD2 (6 bases). V was trimmed by 4 bases and J by 4 bases, leaving 17 bases between them. CDR3 size: 15 residues. Germline V gene data show CDR1 as SGHTA and CDR2 as FQGNSA. The CDR3 DNA follows: TGTGCCAGCAGCTCAACACGGGAGAAAGGGTACGAGCAGTACTTC. Its translation: CASSSTREKGYEQYF.

V gene TRBV7-3 combines with J gene TRBJ2-1; D might be TRBD1 or TRBD2, each matching 5 bases. CDR1 and CDR2 from the germline V gene are SGHTA and FQGTGA. V was clipped by 2 bases and J by 13 bases, with 30 bases between them. The CDR3 consists of 18 residues. CDR3 sequence: CASSLLGRAGISSGGQFF. The CDR3 DNA reads TGTGCCAGCAGCTTACTCGGTCGGGCAGGAATTTCGAGTGGGGGTCAGTTCTTC. Filled out from reference TRBV7-3 and TRBJ2-1, the complete variable domain reads GAGVSQTPSNKVTEKGKYVELRCDPISGHTALYWYRQSLGQGPEFLIYFQGTGAADDSGLPNDRFFAVRPEGSVSTLKIQRTERGDSAVYLCASSLLGRAGISSGGQFFGPGTRLTVL.

This clonotype was observed many times. This chain links TRBV29-1 with TRBJ2-3, with D perhaps given as TRBD1 or TRBD2 (5 bases each). The V end was cut by 5 bases, the J end by 4 bases, with 13 bases between. CDR1 SQVTM and CDR2 ANQGSEA come from the germline V gene. This CDR3 contains 13 residues. The CDR3, as DNA: TGCAGCGTTCGGGACCCCACCCCAGATACGCAGTATTTT. Translation: CSVRDPTPDTQYF.

The chain couples TRBV4-3 to TRBJ2-1; 9 bases map to TRBD2. The CDR3 has 15 amino acids. J gave up 6 bases and V 2 bases, and 5 bases lay outside the gene matches. Per germline, CDR1 LGHNA and CDR2 YSLEER. The CDR3 DNA is TGCGCCAGCAGCCAAACAGGGACTAGCAGCAATGAGCAGTTCTTC. Translated: CASSQTGTSSNEQFF.

This clonotype has at least ten counts. The CDR3 sequence: CSASRVTGGNQPQHF. CDR3 bases: TGCAGTGCTAGCCGTGTCACAGGGGGCAATCAGCCCCAGCATTTT. The chain has TRBV20-1 and TRBJ1-5, with 7 bases matching TRBD1. CDR3 length: 15 amino acids. The V gene's germline CDR1 is DFQATT and CDR2 SNEGSKA (reference sequence). J lost 2 bases, V lost 3 bases, and 7 bases had no gene match.

A few counts support this clonotype. The genes are TRBV27 and TRBJ2-2, with D tentatively TRBD1 (7 bases). The length of the CDR3 is 15 residues. The V end was cut by 3 bases, the J end by 6 bases, with 14 bases between. CDR1 and CDR2 (germline): MNHEY, SMNVEV (reference sequence). The CDR3 here is CASSLGDREAGELFF. The DNA of the CDR3 is TGTGCCAGCAGTTTGGGAGACAGGGAGGCCGGGGAGCTGTTTTTT.

This clonotype was seen a few times. The V and J genes are TRBV28 and TRBJ2-5, with D uncertain. Germline V gives CDR1 MDHEN, CDR2 SYDVKM. CDR3 length: 12 residues. Trimming took 3 bases from V and 4 from J, leaving 6 bases between them. The CDR3: CASSFYLETQYF. CDR3 in DNA: TGTGCCAGCAGTTTTTATTTAGAGACCCAGTACTTC. The full variable domain, rest sourced from reference TRBV28 and TRBJ2-5, is DVKVTQSSRYLVKRTGEKVFLECVQDMDHENMFWYRQDPGLGLRLIYFSYDVKMKEKGDIPEGYSVSREKKERFSLILESASTNQTSMYLCASSFYLETQYFGPGTRLLVL.

This clonotype was detected ten times or more. The chain is built from TRBV20-1 and TRBJ2-3, with D possibly TRBD2 on 5 matching bases. With 6 bases removed from V and 4 bases from J, the gap between germline ends came to 17 bases. The CDR3 is 14 amino acids. Germline CDR1 and CDR2: DFQATT and SNEGSKA (reference sequence). CDR3 loop: CSAPRAASPDTQYF. DNA of the CDR3: TGCAGTGCGCCACGAGCGGCCTCCCCAGATACGCAGTATTTT.

This clonotype was detected a few times. The V and J genes are TRBV20-1 and TRBJ2-3, with D uncertain. V was cut by 0 bases and J by 3 bases, with 10 bases left in between. CDR1 and CDR2 from the germline V gene are DFQATT and SNEGSKA (reference sequence). The CDR3 loop spans 14 amino acids. This CDR3 is CSARDLGWTDTQYF. CDR3 in DNA: TGCAGTGCTAGAGATCTTGGCTGGACAGATACGCAGTATTTT.

The J gene is TRBJ2-3, the V gene TRBV10-3; TRBD2 matches at 9 bases. The CDR3 loop spans 14 amino acids. V gave up 6 bases and J gave up 1 base; unmatched junction bases: 2. Germline V CDR1 and CDR2: ENHRY, SYGVKD. The CDR3 nucleotides read TGTGCCATCAGGCGGGGGGGCCGCACAGATACGCAGTATTTT. Amino acid sequence: CAIRRGGRTDTQYF.

J is TRBJ2-6 and V is TRBV29-1, with 10 bases matching TRBD1. The CDR3 runs to 16 residues. Losses at the gene ends were 3 bases for V and 2 bases for J; bases not matched to a gene: 4. Germline V lookup: CDR1 SQVTM, CDR2 ANQGSEA. The DNA for the CDR3 is TGCAGCGTTGAGGGACAGGGGTCTGCTGGGGCCAACGTCCTGACTTTC. This codes for CSVEGQGSAGANVLTF.

The chain links TRBV5-1 to TRBJ1-1, with D hard to call. Germline CDR1 SGHRS, CDR2 YFSETQ. CDR3 length: 18 residues. V was shortened by 0 bases and J by 8 bases, with 26 bases between the two germline ends. CDR3 in DNA: TGCGCCAGCAGCTTGGCCAATAGGGCAGTCCACAGCCACGAGGAAGCTTTCTTT. This encodes CASSLANRAVHSHEEAFF.

The chain uses TRBV20-1 and TRBJ2-7, with 8 bases matching TRBD2. CDR1 and CDR2 from the germline V gene are DFQATT and SNEGSKA (reference sequence). The CDR3 contains 16 residues. With V trimmed by 3 bases and J by 1 base, 11 bases remained unmatched. The CDR3 DNA reads as TGCAGTGCTAGCGACTCCCGACTAGCGACTTCCTACGAGCAGTACTTC. Encoded protein: CSASDSRLATSYEQYF.

This clonotype turned up a few times. The rearrangement uses TRBV20-1 and TRBJ2-7; D gene uncertain. CDR3 length equals 12 residues. Germline-derived CDR1 and CDR2 are DFQATT and SNEGSKA (reference sequence). Trimming stripped 4 bases from V and 3 bases from J, with 10 bases between. The DNA for the CDR3 is TGCAGTGCTACCGGGCCCCGCTACGAGCAGTACTTC. Amino acids: CSATGPRYEQYF.

This clonotype was seen many times. CDR3 region: CASSFFSPADTQYF. DNA of the CDR3: TGTGCCAGCAGCTTCTTTTCCCCCGCAGATACGCAGTATTTT. J is TRBJ2-3 and V is TRBV7-8; D call uncertain. The CDR3 runs to 14 residues. Germline V lookup: CDR1 SGHVS, CDR2 FQNEAQ. Trimming removed 3 bases from V and 4 bases from J, with 11 bases in between.